This note documents a single T cell receptor beta chain sequence. The antigen is undetermined. The sample comes from a study of shared clonotypes between healthy human individuals. Whole-study results and caveats: What rarefaction showed was incomplete sorted-subset sequencing despite large depth. A generally larger estimated richness was seen in naive subsets than in memory subsets. Investigators collected only blood, and repertoires in tissues likely differ.

The table came from immunoSEQ multiplex PCR; TCRdb's copy has only in-frame clones and leaves some out. The sample lists under 1,100,000 clones, about 70% occurring once. The CDR3 extends over 10 amino acids. Trimming left V 8 bases short and J 4 bases short, with 5 bases between. Germline V CDR1 and CDR2: SNHLY, FYNNEI. Material: memory CD4+ T cells sorted from blood. Sample subset: CD45RA-negative fraction. The receptor comes from a man aged 18 to 29 in good health. The rearrangement joins TRBV2 to TRBJ2-5; D gene uncertain. This chain's CDR3 is CASGRETQYF. CDR3 bases: TGTGCCAGCGGACGAGAGACCCAGTACTTC.